A selection of T cell receptor beta chains follows, all from one sample in a study of T-cell memory formation after mild COVID-19. TCRdb re-derived calls from the 5' RACE reads in MiXCR, one entry per CDR3 protein. The sample comprises 450,000 to 700,000 distinct CDR3 sequences, 18% of which are singletons, and approximately 12% rests with the top ten. The sequenced sample was PBMCs or a T cell subset sorted from them (not recorded which). These receptors were collected from an adult woman who had mild COVID-19 (a few samples of this study predate the infection). Cell type and time point are not known. Both conserved end residues are part of each CDR3. Each record gives: D gene, V gene, J gene, clone size, CDR3 length, CDR3 protein, CDR3 DNA. D genes are given only for firm matches. Size is stated for part of the rows, as once, few or many counts, or as a class when the clone is expanded.

-	TRBV29-1	TRBJ1-1	-	12	CSVEGGRTEAFF	TGCAGCGTTGAGGGGGGGAGGACTGAAGCTTTCTTT
-	TRBV5-1	TRBJ2-1	few	14	CASSPSRNYNEQFF	TGCGCCAGCAGCCCATCGCGGAACTACAATGAGCAGTTCTTC
-	TRBV11-3	TRBJ1-1	-	13	CASSQEWSTEAFF	TGTGCCAGCAGCCAGGAGTGGTCCACTGAAGCTTTCTTT
TRBD1	TRBV10-3	TRBJ1-1	few	13	CAIRGDRATEAFF	TGTGCCATCAGAGGGGACAGGGCCACTGAAGCTTTCTTT
-	TRBV11-2	TRBJ1-6	few	14	CASGRQPLNSPLHF	TGTGCCAGCGGCAGACAGCCCTTAAATTCACCCCTCCACTTT
-	TRBV12-5	TRBJ2-7	-	10	CASGLVKLEF	TGTGCTAGTGGTTTGGTAAAGTTAGAATTC
TRBD1	TRBV9	TRBJ2-2	few	15	CASSVRNRGTGELFF	TGTGCCAGCAGCGTACGAAACAGGGGCACCGGGGAGCTGTTTTTT
TRBD2	TRBV6-6	TRBJ2-7	-	16	CASSYYTSGSSYEQYF	TGTGCCAGCAGTTACTACACTAGCGGGAGCTCCTACGAGCAGTACTTC
TRBD2	TRBV3-1	TRBJ2-1	few	15	CASSQGTSGGREQFF	TGTGCCAGCAGCCAAGGGACTAGCGGGGGAAGGGAGCAGTTCTTC
-	TRBV19	TRBJ2-1	few	12	CASSIMGHEQFF	TGTGCCAGTAGTATCATGGGACATGAGCAGTTCTTC
-	TRBV18	TRBJ2-2	-	13	CASSPSSAGELFF	TGTGCCAGCTCACCTTCTAGCGCCGGGGAGCTGTTTTTT
-	TRBV2	TRBJ2-7	few	13	CASSSSRVGEQYF	TGTGCCAGCAGTTCGTCCCGGGTTGGTGAGCAGTACTTC
-	TRBV24-1	TRBJ2-2	-	15	CATSDFASYAGELFF	TGTGCCACCAGTGATTTCGCCAGTTATGCCGGGGAGCTGTTTTTT
-	TRBV4-1	TRBJ2-3	few	18	CASSQGRGTAGVTDTQYF	TGCGCCAGCAGCCAAGGTCGGGGGACAGCGGGGGTAACAGATACGCAGTATTTT
-	TRBV5-1	TRBJ1-1	-	16	CASSTGGGRGNTEAFF	TGCGCCAGCAGCACGGGCGGGGGCCGAGGGAACACTGAAGCTTTCTTT
-	TRBV5-4	TRBJ2-1	few	16	CASSTVGGPRYNEQFF	TGTGCCAGCAGCACGGTAGGCGGGCCAAGGTACAATGAGCAGTTCTTC
-	TRBV30	TRBJ2-7	few	13	CACRPLGAYEQYF	TGTGCCTGTAGACCACTTGGGGCCTACGAGCAGTACTTC
-	TRBV7-8	TRBJ2-7	few	14	CASSPSVQFYEQYF	TGTGCCAGCAGCCCCAGCGTCCAATTCTACGAGCAGTACTTC
-	TRBV24-1	TRBJ2-2	-	16	CATSDPLDGYTGELFF	TGTGCCACCAGTGATCCCTTGGACGGATACACCGGGGAGCTGTTTTTT
-	TRBV5-1	TRBJ1-6	few	13	CASGAGYNSPLHF	TGCGCCAGCGGGGCAGGCTATAATTCACCCCTCCACTTT
TRBD2	TRBV29-1	TRBJ2-5	few	15	CSVEGVRGGQETQYF	TGCAGCGTTGAGGGGGTACGGGGGGGCCAAGAGACCCAGTACTTC
TRBD1	TRBV11-1	TRBJ2-1	-	16	CASSLGWGQGATEQFF	TGTGCCAGCAGCTTAGGATGGGGACAGGGGGCGACTGAGCAGTTCTTC
-	TRBV2	TRBJ2-5	few	13	CASSEDLVETQYF	TGTGCCAGCAGTGAAGATTTAGTAGAGACCCAGTACTTC
TRBD1	TRBV14	TRBJ2-7	few	14	CASSQQQGAYEQYF	TGTGCCAGCAGCCAGCAACAGGGGGCCTACGAGCAGTACTTC
-	TRBV6-6	TRBJ2-7	-	13	CASSPDRWYEQYF	TGTGCCAGCAGCCCCGACAGGTGGTACGAGCAGTACTTC